The clone carrying this T cell receptor (beta chain) was counted between two and nine times. Germline lookup yields CDR1 MDHEN and CDR2 SYDVKM. The CDR3 covers 15 residues. Trimming stripped 3 bases from V and 0 bases from J, with 11 bases between. This entry belongs to a study of blood T cell repertoires in COVID-19. At the level of the study: T cells, B-cell-depleted T cells, or PBMCs supplied cDNA or gDNA.

Per the study methods: For nucleated cells, counts were estimated from reference gene primer amplification. Sequenced by immunoSEQ multiplex PCR; TCRdb stores in-frame clones only, minus some. V and J calls and clone size come straight from that table; D and trimming were deduced from the DNA. The sample lists under 300,000 clones, about 90% seen once, with under 6.5% in the top ten. V gene TRBV28 combines with J gene TRBJ1-2; D is uncertain. The TCR comes from a man aged 60 to 69 with acute or convalescent COVID-19. The specimen sequenced was peripheral blood. The CDR3 sequence is CASSLEMIANYGYTF. The CDR3 bases are TGTGCCAGCAGTTTGGAGATGATAGCTAACTATGGCTACACCTTC.